Below, 3 T cell receptor beta chains from the same sample are listed, as sequenced in a study of blood T cell repertoires in COVID-19. The protocol was immunoSEQ multiplex PCR, while the TCRdb copy is restricted to in-frame clones and leaves out a portion. The sample holds about 310,000 clones, over 75% seen once. Sequenced sample: peripheral blood. These receptors came from a woman aged 45-60 years who had recovered from COVID-19.

The V gene is TRBV6-2 or TRBV6-3, the J gene TRBJ2-7, with 7 bases aligning to TRBD2. The junction had 6 bases not matched to a gene; V was cut back by 1 base and J by 6 bases. The CDR3 is made up of 14 amino acids. Germline V gene lookup returns CDR1 MNHEY and CDR2 SVGEGT. CDR3 residues: CASSYFLGGSEQYF. The DNA of the CDR3 is TGTGCCAGCAGTTACTTTTTGGGCGGGAGCGAGCAGTACTTC.

Here the CDR3 reads CAWTRQGGNQPQHF. In DNA form, the CDR3 reads TGTGCCTGGACCCGGCAGGGCGGTAATCAGCCCCAGCATTTT. The gene calls are TRBV30 and TRBJ1-5, with D possibly being TRBD1 (5 bases). The length of the CDR3 is 14 residues. Trimming removed 4 bases at V and 4 bases at J, with 14 bases between. From germline, CDR1 is GTSNPN and CDR2 SVGIG (reference sequence).

V is TRBV3-1 (or the pseudogene TRBV3-2) and J is TRBJ2-1; possibly TRBD2 for D (6 bases). V was pared by 7 bases and J by 6 bases, with 19 bases between. The CDR3 runs 15 residues. The germline V gene has CDR1 LGHDT and CDR2 YNNKEL (reference sequence). This chain's CDR3 is CASTLSGNGANEQFF. In DNA, the CDR3 is TGTGCCAGCACCCTTAGCGGAAATGGGGCCAATGAGCAGTTCTTC.